The T cell receptor beta chain under discussion was sequenced for a study of cytomegalovirus exposure and HLA in healthy donors. Study in general: Researchers previously reported finding roughly 120 million unique TCR beta sequences from roughly 180 million T cells. Most genotyped donors, over 70% of some 400, had Caucasian-associated genetic ancestry.

The primer mix had 60 Vbeta and 13 Jbeta primers. As originally analysed: A later analysis counted about 80 million unique TCR beta chains, around 11 million shared. Clones were sequenced by immunoSEQ multiplex PCR, and TCRdb holds only the in-frame ones, with some missing. V and J calls and clone size come straight from that table; D and trimming were deduced from the DNA. Of 85,000 to 95,000 clones listed, approximately 63% are singletons. V was pared by 2 bases and J by 4 bases, with 2 bases of the junction left unmatched. The CDR3 is made up of 15 amino acids. The germline gives CDR1 MNHNY, CDR2 SVGAGI (reference sequence). There were likely unrecorded immune exposures, though donors were nominally healthy when sampled.

Input material: PBMCs. The receptor was derived from a woman aged 25-40 years in good health and CMV-seronegative. The chain couples TRBV6-6 to TRBJ1-2; 12 nucleotides align to TRBD1. CDR3 sequence reads: CASSYMGQGAYGYTF. CDR3 DNA sequence: TGTGCCAGCAGTTACATGGGACAGGGGGCCTATGGCTACACCTTC.